The clone carrying this T cell receptor (beta chain) was counted many times. The data were taken from a study of spatial heterogeneity in lung cancer. The CDR3 spans 15 residues. Germline V gene data show CDR1 as WSHSY and CDR2 as SAAADI. The trim removed 3 bases at V and 8 bases at J, leaving 8 bases unmatched. In the library, each TCR cDNA molecule bore its own unique molecular identifier. TCRdb re-derived calls from the 5' RACE reads in MiXCR, one entry per CDR3 protein. Among some 41,000 distinct CDR3 sequences, roughly 10% were seen once, and the ten largest hold 15% to 20%. The time point denotes: blood at routine non-recurrence follow-up after resection.

The TCR sequence derives from a female donor with early-stage non-small cell lung cancer. The V gene is TRBV10-2, the J gene TRBJ2-1, with TRBD2 identical over 9 bases. Sample: PBMCs, taken at follow-up. The CDR3: CASSEPAGGPYEQFF. The CDR3, as DNA: TGCGCCAGCAGTGAACCCGCGGGGGGGCCCTATGAGCAGTTCTTC.